This TCR beta chain was recorded in a study of Ad26.COV2.S vaccination and SARS-CoV-2 variants. The data were produced by immunoSEQ multiplex PCR, yet TCRdb's version contains in-frame clones alone and is incomplete. Of about 350,000 clones detected, around 90% appear once; the ten largest clones hold around 4.2%. Overall study findings and caveats: Similar non-spike TCR breadth was observed in recipients of vaccine and of placebo. Those who received the vaccine showed greater spike-specific TCR breadth than those given placebo. TCR breadth and depth analyses may have underestimated total T cell responses.

As for this clone: Its antigen is not known.

This material consisted of peripheral blood, taken after recovery from COVID-19. The receptor was derived from a human donor who had recovered from COVID-19.

CDR3 region: CASSVKGDTEAFF. DNA of the CDR3: TGTGCCAGCAGCGTAAAGGGGGACACTGAAGCTTTCTTT. The V gene is TRBV9, the J gene TRBJ1-1, with D maybe TRBD1 (6 bases). V gave up 1 base and J gave up 3 bases, with 7 bases separating them. Looked up from germline, CDR1 is SGDLS and CDR2 is YYNGEE. The CDR3 is 13 amino acids. The full variable domain, completed using reference TRBV9 and TRBJ1-1, is DSGVTQTPKHLITATGQRVTLRCSPRSGDLSVYWYQQSLDQGLQFLIQYYNGEERAKGNILERFSAQQFPDLHSELNLSSLELGDSALYFCASSVKGDTEAFFGQGTRLTVV.